A selection of T cell receptor beta chains follows, all from one sample in a study of OX40 agonist ivuxolimab in advanced cancers. Some clones are missing from TCRdb's copy, which holds only in-frame ones; the method was immunoSEQ multiplex PCR. The sample lists some 78,000 clones; roughly 93% were seen once. Source: CD4+ or CD8+ T cells sorted from blood, taken in a trial of the OX40 agonist ivuxolimab. These receptors originate from an adult with an advanced solid tumor such as melanoma, head and neck, liver or kidney cancer. CDR3s include the opening cysteine and the closing phenylalanine or tryptophan. D genes are given only for firm matches. Size is stated for part of the rows, as once, few or many counts, or as a class when the clone is expanded.

J gene,D gene,V gene,clone size,CDR3 length,CDR3 protein
TRBJ2-1,-,TRBV6-5,-,16,CASSYPGSGRGNEQFF
TRBJ2-5,TRBD2,TRBV27,-,17,CASSPGTSRRTQETQYF
TRBJ1-3,TRBD1,TRBV19,-,14,CASKDRGTGNTIYF
TRBJ1-4,-,TRBV4-2,-,17,CASSQEKSARGYEKLFF
TRBJ2-1,TRBD2,TRBV13,-,15,CASSSSGRVFNEQFF
TRBJ2-7,-,TRBV21-1,-,16,CASSKVGASGSYEQYF
TRBJ1-5,-,TRBV18,-,12,CASSPRDQPQHF
TRBJ2-1,-,TRBV5-1,-,14,CASSSGILYNEQFF
TRBJ1-3,-,TRBV5-8,once,15,CASSLNRNSGNTIYF
TRBJ2-7,TRBD1,TRBV29-1,-,14,CSVGPGTGAYEQYF
TRBJ1-3,-,TRBV27,-,18,CASSSIGGPYFSGNTIYF
TRBJ1-1,TRBD1,TRBV10-2,-,14,CASSERTGNTEAFF
TRBJ2-2,-,TRBV30,-,14,CAWSVRLNTGELFF
TRBJ2-1,TRBD1,TRBV5-1,once,16,CASSLYRGGSYNEQFF
TRBJ2-1,TRBD2,TRBV10-3,-,18,CAAGGTVRLAGDYNEQFF
TRBJ2-7,-,TRBV2,-,11,CASYPFKVQYF
TRBJ2-7,-,TRBV5-6,-,13,CASRLEGAYEQYF
TRBJ1-6,-,TRBV25-1,-,16,CASSGAGGRYNSPLHF
TRBJ1-2,-,TRBV5-1,-,14,CASSLGDTSYGYTF
TRBJ2-3,-,TRBV29-1,-,12,CRRRAGRDTQYF
TRBJ2-7,TRBD1,TRBV5-1,-,18,CASSLATSGTGFSYEQYF
TRBJ1-6,-,TRBV28,-,18,CASSSQGRFKPPNSPLHF
TRBJ1-2,-,TRBV5-6,-,13,CASTRTIRYGYTF
TRBJ1-2,-,TRBV27,-,15,CASTRMGGLFYGYTF
TRBJ2-2,-,TRBV14,-,15,CASSLWVANTGELFF
TRBJ1-5,-,TRBV19,-,14,CASSIPRSNQPQHF
TRBJ1-2,TRBD1,TRBV4-1,-,14,CASSQRQGARGYTF
TRBJ1-3,-,TRBV7-2,-,14,CASSLVSSGNTIYF
TRBJ1-1,TRBD1,TRBV7-8,-,13,CASSSGTGLEAFF
TRBJ1-4,-,TRBV28,once,12,CASSQGLEKLFF
-,TRBD1,TRBV15,-,15,CATSRVGDRGDEQYF
TRBJ2-1,-,TRBV20-1,-,10,CSATDWEQFF
TRBJ1-2,-,TRBV19,-,14,CASSQQVGSYGYTF
TRBJ1-6,-,TRBV7-8,once,20,CASSLQPWGSSNDYNSPLHF
TRBJ2-5,-,TRBV2,-,12,CASLDLGETQYF
TRBJ1-2,-,TRBV21-1,-,14,CASSKPGAGYGYTF
TRBJ1-6,TRBD1,TRBV28,-,17,CASSLGGTGSYNSPLHF
TRBJ2-7,TRBD2,TRBV6-6,-,16,CASSSLSGRAGYEQYF